This T cell receptor (beta chain) was found in a study of T-cell memory formation after mild COVID-19. Study conclusions and caveats: A balance of CD4 and CD8 characterized clones contracting day 15 to 85, whereas later expanders leaned CD4+. Researchers could not confirm that second-wave clones peaking on day 37 targeted SARS-CoV-2.

UMIs and sample barcodes were carried by the TCR alpha and TCR beta cDNA libraries that 5'RACE produced using constant-segment primers. Each CDR3 protein is one row after TCRdb ran MiXCR on the 5' RACE reads. The table includes about 210,000 distinct CDR3 sequences, 25% to 35% detected once. The CDR3 is 13 residues long. The V end was cut by 1 base, the J end by 5 bases, with 5 bases between. This clonotype was counted only a few times. Its antigen is currently unknown. V is TRBV12-3 or TRBV12-4 and J is TRBJ2-2; no reliable D call. Input material: PBMCs or a T cell subset sorted from them (not recorded which). The sequence was obtained from an adult woman who had mild COVID-19 (a few samples of this study predate the infection). Cell type and time point are not known. CDR3: CASSLGATGELFF. CDR3 DNA sequence: TGTGCCAGCAGTTTAGGGGCAACCGGGGAGCTGTTTTTT.